A selection of T cell receptor beta chains follows, all from one sample in a study of monozygotic twins with inflammatory bowel disease. TCRdb re-called the 5' RACE reads and gives one entry per CDR3 protein, without DNA. The sample totals 150,000 to 200,000 distinct CDR3 sequences. Sequenced sample: blood. All receptors come from a human donor with ulcerative colitis or Crohn's disease, or a healthy co-twin of an affected twin (not recorded which). The CDR3 runs from the conserved cysteine through the conserved F or W. The order of the fields is CDR3 length, V gene, J gene, CDR3 protein.

>17|TRBV7-8|TRBJ1-5
CASSLGGRGGPSQPQHF
>14|TRBV6-1|TRBJ1-6
CASSPYPDNSPLHF
>13|TRBV14|TRBJ1-1
CASSHRKAAEAFF
>14|TRBV20-1|TRBJ1-1
CSASEGQPNTEAFF
>20|TRBV5-1|TRBJ2-1
CASSLAGIAGGSVAYNEQFF
>16|TRBV12-3/TRBV12-4|TRBJ1-5
CASSLTGNDPNQPQHF
>15|TRBV5-1|TRBJ2-2
CASSRQGANTGELFF
>14|TRBV12-3/TRBV12-4|TRBJ2-5
CASSLGGGSETQYF
>15|TRBV6-1|TRBJ2-1
CASRLRDRADNEQFF
>14|TRBV6-5|TRBJ1-2
CASSYSRGTYGYTF
>15|TRBV5-5|TRBJ1-4
CASSLFTGANEKLFF
>16|TRBV9|TRBJ2-3
CASSPSRRDSTDTQYF
>16|TRBV24-1|TRBJ2-2
CATSERTGGYTGELFF
>12|TRBV29-1|TRBJ2-5
CSVEAVGETQYF
>15|TRBV27|TRBJ1-1
CASSFSYRGNTEAFF
>17|TRBV5-1|TRBJ2-7
CASSLRPGQGISYEQYF
>12|TRBV11-2|TRBJ1-1
CASSNRGTEAFF
>13|TRBV10-3|TRBJ2-4
CAITDVGKNIQYF
>13|TRBV6-6|TRBJ1-1
CASSYRGDTEAFF
>14|TRBV6-2/TRBV6-3|TRBJ2-7
CASSYGSVPYEQYF
>14|TRBV29-1|TRBJ2-7
CSVSQGLAGYEQYF
>16|TRBV5-6|TRBJ1-1
CASSLVQKALNTEAFF
>15|TRBV20-1|TRBJ1-5
CSARDRTGVGQPQHF
>15|TRBV3-1|TRBJ1-1
CASSPWDGKNTEAFF
>16|TRBV7-6|TRBJ2-5
CATSLGGTSGQETQYF
>14|TRBV7-3|TRBJ2-5
CASSFQGGKETQYF
>14|TRBV29-1|TRBJ1-1
CSVGTGGLDTEAFF
>11|TRBV12-3/TRBV12-4|TRBJ2-1
CASSLGTLGFF
>14|TRBV12-3/TRBV12-4|TRBJ2-1
CASSSGTIKREQFF
>13|TRBV20-1|TRBJ2-3
CSARTSGKDTQYF
>15|TRBV5-4|TRBJ2-5
CASSLGKGQGETQYF
>14|TRBV20-1|TRBJ1-6
CSAPVSSYNSPLHF
>14|TRBV3-1|TRBJ1-3
CASSQEGTGNTIYF
>16|TRBV4-3|TRBJ2-5
CASSQGGQGSQETQYF
>18|TRBV11-2|TRBJ2-3
CASSWRASGRGSTDTQYF
>14|TRBV29-1|TRBJ1-5
CSVGGQGSNQPQHF
>14|TRBV24-1|TRBJ1-5
CVHQGQGIDQPQHF
>16|TRBV7-6|TRBJ1-3
CASSLMGRTLGNTIYF
>14|TRBV7-2|TRBJ2-2
CASSRGLVAGELFF
>15|TRBV5-1|TRBJ1-4
CASSLGGAANEKLFF